This TCR beta chain was observed in a study of CD8 T cells in ankylosing spondylitis (dated by TCRdb to between 2016 and 2019). A note on the overall study: The study profiled T cell receptor beta repertoires in healthy donors and ankylosing spondylitis patients to find disease-linked TCR variants. The whole study cohort included 85 to 120 healthy donors and around 25 ankylosing spondylitis patients. Peripheral blood samples were taken, and synovial fluid was additionally collected from ankylosing spondylitis patients. Points the paper makes about the study in general: Some of the motif variants had been reported before in the synovial fluid and blood of reactive arthritis patients, a finding that suggests common disease-initiation mechanisms. The disease-linked clones were reported to be significantly enriched in matched synovial fluid samples from ankylosing spondylitis patients. In peripheral blood, the disease-linked clones were found at relatively low frequencies and had a CD8+ phenotype. A TCR beta motif made up of several highly homologous amino acid variants appeared to be characteristic of blood from ankylosing spondylitis patients.

For this clonotype: The antigen it recognizes is unknown. A much larger clonotype is one base distant, so this may be a read error.

Reads for this sample came from an Illumina HiSeq 2500. Quantitative 5'-RACE with molecular barcodes was the method used to prepare the TCR beta libraries. Per the original workflow: A new computational method based on a probabilistic model of VDJ rearrangement was used to identify disease-linked TCR variants. Using fastp trimming at Q25 and MiXCR clonotype assembly, TCRdb reanalyzed the public sequencing data and kept in-frame beta chains. Merged by CDR3 protein, the rows form single entries marked with the most common genes and DNA. TCRdb's processing, not the authors', yielded these V and J calls. This sample gives about 230,000 distinct CDR3 sequences in total; roughly 8.2% of them show up just once. More than 4.5% of the sample is held by the ten biggest clonotypes. Sequencing was performed on blood, either unsorted or a sorted T cell fraction (not recorded which). The receptor was derived from a female donor with ankylosing spondylitis or in good health (not recorded which).

The CDR3 loop reads CVSSSRDHTEAFF. The DNA sequence is as follows: TGCGTCAGCAGCTCCCGGGACCACACTGAAGCTTTCTTT. The chain is made from TRBV5-1 and TRBJ1-1; the D region possibly corresponds to TRBD1 (5 bases align). The germline V gene gives CDR1 as SGHRS and CDR2 as YFSETQ. Inclusive of the bounding cysteine and phenylalanine, the CDR3 is 13 residues long. Just CDR3 DNA is preserved here, 39 bases in frame from base 1. Where the CDR3 stops, the reference TRBV5-1 and TRBJ1-1 genes take over; the full variable domain is KAGVTQTPRYLIKTRGQQVTLSCSPISGHRSVSWYQQTPGQGLQFLFEYFSETQRNKGNFPGRFSGRQFSNSRSEMNVSTLELGDSALYLCVSSSRDHTEAFFGQGTRLTVV.